This TCR beta chain emerged from a study of T cell repertoires in cytomegalovirus infection. The wider study: Epitope selection comprised recently identified HLA-C-restricted CMV epitopes and well-studied HLA-B-restricted CMV epitopes. Based on public TCR beta signatures, there were indications of CMV infection and of a matching HLA type.

General study findings and limits: Cumulated frequencies of public TCR beta families served to identify carriers of CMV plus the relevant HLA. The study found HLA-C-restricted CMV-specific TCR beta clonotypes dominating the ex vivo response.

The CDR3 totals 14 residues. Germline V gene sequence: CDR1 ENHRY, CDR2 SYGVKD. From the reads, TCRdb called clonotypes with MiXCR, one entry per CDR3 protein. Seen here are some 500,000 distinct CDR3 sequences, more than 30% observed once, and the top ten hold roughly 15%. Regarding this clonotype: Its antigen remains unknown. Its ends do not fully match the called genes, so a read error is possible.

This TCR was sampled from a human donor in good health (CMV status not recorded). Some clones in this sample may be carry-over from other donors' samples. The sequencing here drew on cultured PBMCs, taken from culture after CMV antigen stimulation. This chain uses TRBV10-3 with TRBJ2-7; D is perhaps TRBD1 (6 bases). As DNA, the CDR3 is TGTACCATCAGTGCCGGGACAAGAGCCTACGAGCAGTACTTC. Protein sequence: CTISAGTRAYEQYF.